This T cell receptor beta chain is from a study of cytomegalovirus exposure and HLA in healthy donors. As for the study in general: Out of 170 million or so T cells, an earlier analysis found roughly 100 million unique TCR beta sequences in total.

Remarks on this clone: What it recognizes is unknown.

General study results and limits: Presence/absence analyses rested on an assumption that sequencing depth was roughly uniform across donors. There was a cluster of highly shared sequence variants that was likely a sequencing artifact. Available immune exposure information covered CMV serostatus only.

With 60 Vbeta and 13 Jbeta primers, the PCR was carried out. TCRdb's copy holds only in-frame clones and misses some; the assay was immunoSEQ multiplex PCR. The sample shows approximately 220,000 clones, roughly 82% of them seen only once. Deletions cut 10 bases from V and 0 bases from J, with 16 bases between. Per the germline V gene, CDR1 is MNHNS and CDR2 is SASEGT. The CDR3 sequence is 15 residues long. Sequences were obtained from PBMCs. The chain links TRBV6-1 to TRBJ1-3; unclear D gene. The TCR originated in a middle-aged man in good health and CMV-seropositive. CDR3 residues: CATEMVPFSGNTIYF. In DNA, the CDR3 is TGTGCCACCGAGATGGTGCCCTTCTCTGGAAACACCATATATTTT.